These 9 T cell receptor beta chains share one sample of origin, sequenced in a study of cytomegalovirus exposure and HLA in healthy donors (dated by TCRdb to 2017 to 2019). Libraries were built with the immunoSEQ multiplex PCR assay. The multiplex PCR relied on a mix of 60 forward primers for TCR Vbeta segments and 13 reverse primers for TCR Jbeta segments. Imported from immuneACCESS, the table was reduced by TCRdb to in-frame sequences with V and J called. These copies leave out some clones; in studies compared against another copy, an unresolved V gene accounts for under half, and the cause of the remainder is not known. This sample comprises more than 80,000 clones, approximately 80% of them detected only once. 4.1% of the sample is held by the ten biggest clonotypes. Sequencing was done on a sample of PBMCs. The receptors were gathered from a woman aged 40 to 49 in good health and CMV-seropositive.

The V gene is TRBV7-2, the J gene TRBJ2-1; TRBD2 matches at 7 bases. This CDR3 has 15 amino acids. CDR1 and CDR2 from the germline V gene are SGHTA and FQGNSA. With 5 bases clipped from V and 6 bases from J, the junction kept 10 bases outside the gene matches. CDR3 bases: TGTGCCAGCAGCCAGGGACTATGGCCCACCAATGAGCAGTTCTTC. Its translation is CASSQGLWPTNEQFF.

The chain uses TRBV13 and TRBJ2-2; 10 nucleotides agree with TRBD2. CDR1 PRHDT and CDR2 FYEKMQ come from the germline V gene (reference sequence). This CDR3 is 19 amino acids long. The V and J ends lost 0 bases and 4 bases, in that order; junction bases with no gene match: 11. CDR3 DNA sequence: TGTGCCAGCAGCTTAGGATTACCTAATAGCGGGAGGTGCACCGGGGAGCTGTTTTTT. Protein: CASSLGLPNSGRCTGELFF. The full variable domain, completed using reference TRBV13 and TRBJ2-2, is AAGVIQSPRHLIKEKRETATLKCYPIPRHDTVYWYQQGPGQDPQFLISFYEKMQSDKGSIPDRFSAQQFSDYHSELNMSSLELGDSALYFCASSLGLPNSGRCTGELFFGEGSRLTVL.

This clone has more than one count but fewer than ten. The rearrangement uses TRBV29-1 and TRBJ1-2; weak D call: TRBD1 (5 bases). V lost 1 base, J lost 3 bases, and 12 bases lay in between. Germline loops: CDR1 SQVTM, CDR2 ANQGSEA. The CDR3 has 14 amino acids. The CDR3 sequence: CSVEGAGKDYGYTF. In nucleotides, the CDR3 is TGCAGCGTTGAAGGGGCAGGGAAAGACTATGGCTACACCTTC.

V gene TRBV5-5 combines with J gene TRBJ2-5, with D uncertain. Per germline, CDR1 SGHKS and CDR2 YYEKEE (reference sequence). The V end lost 4 bases, the J end lost 2 bases, and 18 bases lay between the germline ends. This CDR3 is built from 16 residues. CDR3 sequence reads: CASSATPHQTQETQYF. The CDR3 nucleotides are TGTGCCAGCAGCGCCACCCCACACCAGACACAAGAGACCCAGTACTTC.

This chain connects TRBV6-1 to TRBJ1-2; 9 bases fit TRBD1. V gave up 2 bases and J gave up 3 bases; unmatched junction bases: 4. Per the germline V gene, CDR1 is MNHNS and CDR2 is SASEGT. The CDR3 totals 15 residues. For the CDR3, the DNA is TGTGCCAGCAGTGAACCGGGACAGGGCTACTATGGCTACACCTTC. As protein: CASSEPGQGYYGYTF.

J is TRBJ1-4 and V is TRBV4-2; D gene uncertain. In germline, CDR1 is LGHNA, CDR2 YNFKEQ. The CDR3 extends over 15 amino acids. V lost 1 base and J lost 8, with 14 bases in between. CDR3 loop: CASSQVGEGDEKLFF. DNA of the CDR3: TGTGCCAGCAGCCAAGTTGGAGAGGGAGACGAAAAACTGTTTTTT.

V is TRBV5-6 and J is TRBJ1-1; weak D call: TRBD1 (6 bases). This CDR3 spans 16 amino acids. Trimming pared 1 base from V and 1 base from J, leaving 14 bases between. Germline CDR1 is SGHDT and CDR2 is YYEEEE. Here the CDR3 DNA reads TGTGCCAGCAGCTTGTGGGGTCAGGGGAGGAACACTGAAGCTTTCTTT. Its protein product is CASSLWGQGRNTEAFF.

CDR3 DNA: TGTGCCAGCAGCCTACAGGGCGGGGGCACTGAAGCTTTCTTT. Protein: CASSLQGGGTEAFF. V and J are TRBV7-9 and TRBJ1-1; tentatively, D is TRBD1 (6 bases). V lost 5 bases and J 4 bases, leaving 14 bases between the germline ends. This CDR3 has 14 residues. Germline CDR1 and CDR2: SEHNR and FQNEAQ (reference sequence).

The chain couples TRBV10-1 to TRBJ2-3, with 9 bases aligning to TRBD2. CDR3 size: 16 residues. The V segment lost 5 bases and the J segment 3 bases; nucleotides outside the gene matches: 9. CDR1 and CDR2 from the germline V gene are WNHNN and SYGVQD (reference sequence). CDR3 nucleotides: TGCGCCAGCAGTCCTATTAGCGGGAGATTTACAGATACGCAGTATTTT. This translates into CASSPISGRFTDTQYF.